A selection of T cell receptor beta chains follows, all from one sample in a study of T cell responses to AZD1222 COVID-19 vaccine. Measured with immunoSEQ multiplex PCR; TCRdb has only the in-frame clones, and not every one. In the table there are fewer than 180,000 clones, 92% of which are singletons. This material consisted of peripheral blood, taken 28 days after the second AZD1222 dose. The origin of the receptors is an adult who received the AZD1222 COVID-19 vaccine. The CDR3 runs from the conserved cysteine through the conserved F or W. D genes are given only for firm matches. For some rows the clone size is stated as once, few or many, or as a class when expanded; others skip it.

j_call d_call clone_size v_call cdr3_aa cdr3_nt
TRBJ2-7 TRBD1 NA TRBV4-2 CASSQEDRGDPYEQYF TGTGCCAGCAGCCAAGAGGACAGGGGAGACCCCTACGAGCAGTACTTC
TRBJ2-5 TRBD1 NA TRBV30 CAWSVGPGGTGETQYF TGTGCCTGGAGTGTAGGCCCAGGGGGCACGGGAGAGACCCAGTACTTC
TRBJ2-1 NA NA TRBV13 CASSFATGSAREQFF TGTGCCAGCAGCTTCGCCACGGGTAGCGCAAGAGAGCAGTTCTTC
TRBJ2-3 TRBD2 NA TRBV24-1 CATSAVAGVADTQYF TGTGCCACCAGTGCCGTAGCGGGAGTAGCAGATACGCAGTATTTT
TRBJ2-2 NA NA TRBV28 CASSGGNTGELFF TGTGCCAGCAGTGGGGGGAACACCGGGGAGCTGTTTTTT
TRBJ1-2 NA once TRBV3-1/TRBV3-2 CASSQEGSRGYTF TGTGCCAGCAGCCAAGAGGGTAGTAGAGGCTACACCTTC
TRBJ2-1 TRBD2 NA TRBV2 CASSPLAGGNNNEQFF TGTGCCAGCAGTCCTCTAGCGGGAGGGAACAACAATGAGCAGTTCTTC
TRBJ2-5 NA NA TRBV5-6 CASSLAFRQGQETQYF TGTGCCAGCAGCTTGGCGTTTCGGCAGGGACAAGAGACCCAGTACTTC
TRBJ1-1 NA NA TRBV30 CAWDRRMNTEAFF TGTGCCTGGGACAGGAGGATGAACACTGAAGCTTTCTTT
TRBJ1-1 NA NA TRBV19 CASSPGLGDTEAFF TGTGCCAGTAGTCCCGGACTGGGGGACACTGAAGCTTTCTTT
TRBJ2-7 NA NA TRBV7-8 CASSLGLAWYEQYF TGTGCCAGCAGCTTAGGGCTAGCGTGGTACGAGCAGTACTTC
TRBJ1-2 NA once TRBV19 CASSRESGHGYTF TGTGCCAGTAGTCGGGAGTCGGGCCATGGCTACACCTTC
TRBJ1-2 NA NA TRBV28 CASSSPGEDGYTF TGTGCCAGCAGTTCCCCGGGGGAGGATGGCTACACCTTC
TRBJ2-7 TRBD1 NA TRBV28 CASSLSSGLGTGENEQYF TGTGCCAGCAGTTTATCGTCGGGGTTGGGGACAGGGGAGAACGAGCAGTACTTC
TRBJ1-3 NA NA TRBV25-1 CASSEMGTGNTIYF TGTGCCAGCAGTGAAATGGGGACCGGAAACACCATATATTTT
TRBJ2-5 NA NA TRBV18 CASSLTSRGQETQYF TGTGCCAGCTCGCTTACCAGCAGGGGTCAAGAGACCCAGTACTTC
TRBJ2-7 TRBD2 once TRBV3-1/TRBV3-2 CASSQASDHGTSGRVMFYEQYF TGTGCCAGCAGCCAAGCTTCTGATCACGGGACTAGCGGGAGGGTGATGTTCTACGAGCAGTACTTC
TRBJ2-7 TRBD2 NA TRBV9 CASSGSETSGSVEQYF TGTGCCAGCAGCGGTAGCGAGACTAGCGGGAGCGTCGAGCAGTACTTC
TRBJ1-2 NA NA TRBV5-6 CASSLAPGRYGYTF TGTGCCAGCAGCTTGGCCCCCGGACGCTATGGCTACACCTTC
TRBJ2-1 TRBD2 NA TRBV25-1 CASSELAGDLNEQFF TGTGCCAGCAGCGAGCTAGCGGGAGATCTCAATGAGCAGTTCTTC
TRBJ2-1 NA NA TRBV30 CAWNGQGGDEQFF TGTGCCTGGAATGGACAGGGAGGGGATGAGCAGTTCTTC
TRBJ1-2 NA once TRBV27 CASSLTLGGNYGYTF TGTGCCAGCAGTTTAACCTTAGGGGGAAACTATGGCTACACCTTC
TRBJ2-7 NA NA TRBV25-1 CASSRYGAYEQYF TGTGCCAGCAGCAGGTATGGTGCCTACGAGCAGTACTTC
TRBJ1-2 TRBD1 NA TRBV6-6 CASSYGDRGDYGYTF TGTGCCAGCAGTTATGGGGACAGGGGAGACTATGGCTACACCTTC
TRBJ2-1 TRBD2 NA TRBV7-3 CASSLGLAYNEQFF TGTGCCAGCAGCTTAGGACTAGCCTACAATGAGCAGTTCTTC
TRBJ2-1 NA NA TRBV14 CASSPIGGYFNEQFF TGTGCCAGCAGCCCCATTGGTGGGTATTTCAATGAGCAGTTCTTC
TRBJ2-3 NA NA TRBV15 CATSRVVRGPGARDTQYF TGTGCCACCAGCAGAGTGGTGCGGGGCCCGGGTGCCCGAGATACGCAGTATTTT
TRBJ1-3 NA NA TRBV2 CASSVSGLGNTIYF TGTGCCAGCAGTGTTTCAGGACTTGGAAACACCATATATTTT
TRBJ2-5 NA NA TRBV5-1 CASSLGPSGQQETQYF TGCGCCAGCAGCTTGGGTCCAAGCGGGCAACAAGAGACCCAGTACTTC
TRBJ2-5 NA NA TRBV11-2 CASSLGETQYF TGTGCCAGCAGCTTGGGAGAGACCCAGTACTTC
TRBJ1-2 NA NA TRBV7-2 CASSLYRVESYTF TGTGCCAGCAGCTTATACAGGGTGGAGAGCTACACCTTC
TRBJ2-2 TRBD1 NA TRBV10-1 CASSADRGTTGELFF TGCGCCAGCAGTGCGGACAGGGGGACCACCGGGGAGCTGTTTTTT
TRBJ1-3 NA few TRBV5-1 CASSPSPGNTIYF TGCGCCAGCTCCCCCTCGCCTGGAAACACCATATATTTT
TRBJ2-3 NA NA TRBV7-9 CASSPGRWTDTQYF TGTGCCAGCAGCCCGGGACGATGGACAGATACGCAGTATTTT
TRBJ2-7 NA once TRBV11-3 CASSLGSSSYEQYF TGTGCCAGCAGCTTAGGTAGCTCATCCTACGAGCAGTACTTC
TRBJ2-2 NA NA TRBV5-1 CASSKDTGELFF TGCGCCAGCAGTAAGGATACCGGGGAGCTGTTTTTT
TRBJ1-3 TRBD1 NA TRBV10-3 CAISTTRDSGNTIYF TGTGCCATCAGTACAACCCGGGACAGTGGAAACACCATATATTTT
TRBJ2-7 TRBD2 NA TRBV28 CASSEVGGRAHEQYF TGTGCCAGCAGTGAGGTCGGCGGGAGGGCCCACGAGCAGTACTTC
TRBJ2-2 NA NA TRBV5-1 CASSLLQGSGELFF TGCGCCAGCAGCTTATTACAGGGATCCGGGGAGCTGTTTTTT
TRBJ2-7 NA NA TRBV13 CASSIRLSGEQYF TGTGCCAGCAGCATCCGACTATCGGGTGAGCAGTACTTC
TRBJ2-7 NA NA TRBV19 CARNVGDPPYEQYF TGTGCCCGGAACGTGGGTGACCCGCCCTACGAGCAGTACTTC
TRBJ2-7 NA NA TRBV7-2 CASSLGGIYEQYF TGTGCCAGCAGCTTGGGCGGGATCTACGAGCAGTACTTC
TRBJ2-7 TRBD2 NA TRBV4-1 CASSPGRAQTYEQYF TGCGCCAGCAGCCCCGGGAGGGCCCAGACCTACGAGCAGTACTTC
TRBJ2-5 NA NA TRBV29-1 CSSWTEETQYF TGCAGCTCGTGGACGGAAGAGACCCAGTACTTC
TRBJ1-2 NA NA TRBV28 CASTSHGRLYGYTF TGTGCCAGCACCTCACACGGAAGACTCTATGGCTACACCTTC
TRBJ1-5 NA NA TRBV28 CASTRPGQPQHF TGTGCCAGCACGCGCCCTGGGCAGCCCCAGCATTTT
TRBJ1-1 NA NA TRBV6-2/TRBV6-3 CASSRDGEAFF TGTGCCAGCAGCCGGGACGGTGAAGCTTTCTTT
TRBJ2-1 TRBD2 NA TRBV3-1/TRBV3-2 CASSQSGGGNEQFF TGTGCCAGCAGCCAATCGGGCGGGGGGAATGAGCAGTTCTTC
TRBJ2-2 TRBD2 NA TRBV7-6 CASSLSQREYPGELFF TGTGCCAGCAGCTTATCCCAGCGGGAGTACCCCGGGGAGCTGTTTTTT
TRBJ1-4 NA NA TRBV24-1 CATSDGGTTNEKLFF TGTGCCACCAGTGATGGTGGGACAACTAATGAAAAACTGTTTTTT
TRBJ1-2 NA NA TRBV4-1 CASSQPPGQTSNYGYTF TGCGCCAGCAGCCAACCCCCGGGGCAGACGTCTAACTATGGCTACACCTTC
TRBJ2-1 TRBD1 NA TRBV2 CASSKDRGVNNEQFF TGTGCCAGCAGTAAAGACAGGGGGGTTAACAATGAGCAGTTCTTC
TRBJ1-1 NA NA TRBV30 CAWSVRSTEAFF TGTGCCTGGAGTGTACGGTCTACTGAAGCTTTCTTT
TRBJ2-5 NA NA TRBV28 CASSNGGREETQYF TGTGCCAGCAGCAACGGGGGCAGGGAAGAGACCCAGTACTTC
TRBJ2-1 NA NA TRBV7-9 CASSLALGGVDEQFF TGTGCCAGCAGCTTAGCTCTCGGCGGGGTCGATGAGCAGTTCTTC
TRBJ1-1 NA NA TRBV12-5 CASGLTLSPNTEAFF TGTGCTAGTGGTTTAACGCTTAGTCCAAACACTGAAGCTTTCTTT
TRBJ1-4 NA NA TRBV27 CASSLSPGPNEKLFF TGTGCCAGCAGTTTATCACCCGGACCTAATGAAAAACTGTTTTTT
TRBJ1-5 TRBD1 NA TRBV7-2 CASSSSTGSRPQHF TGTGCCAGCAGCTCGTCGACAGGGAGTCGGCCCCAGCATTTT
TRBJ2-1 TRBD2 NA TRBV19 CASSLRLGLAGPGFF TGTGCCAGTAGTCTTCGCCTGGGACTAGCGGGACCTGGGTTCTTC
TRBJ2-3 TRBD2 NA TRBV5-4 CASSFSSGRGAGLDTQYF TGTGCCAGCAGCTTTTCTAGCGGGAGGGGAGCTGGACTAGATACGCAGTATTTT